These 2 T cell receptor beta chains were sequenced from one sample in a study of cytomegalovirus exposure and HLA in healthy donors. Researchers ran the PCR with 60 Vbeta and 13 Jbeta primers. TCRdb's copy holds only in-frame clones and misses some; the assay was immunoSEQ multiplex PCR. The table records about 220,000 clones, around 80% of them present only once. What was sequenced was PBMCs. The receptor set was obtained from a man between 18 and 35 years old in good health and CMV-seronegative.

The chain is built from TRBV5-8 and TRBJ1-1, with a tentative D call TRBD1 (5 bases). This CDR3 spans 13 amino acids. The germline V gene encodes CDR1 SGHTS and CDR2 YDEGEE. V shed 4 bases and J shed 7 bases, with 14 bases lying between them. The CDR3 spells CASSELRGYEAFF. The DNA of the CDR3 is TGTGCCAGCAGCGAACTCCGGGGGTATGAAGCTTTCTTT. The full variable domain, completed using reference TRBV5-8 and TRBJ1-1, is EAGVTQSPTHLIKTRGQQATLRCSPISGHTSVYWYQQALGLGLQFLLWYDEGEERNRGNFPPRFSGRQFPNYSSELNVNALELEDSALYLCASSELRGYEAFFGQGTRLTVV.

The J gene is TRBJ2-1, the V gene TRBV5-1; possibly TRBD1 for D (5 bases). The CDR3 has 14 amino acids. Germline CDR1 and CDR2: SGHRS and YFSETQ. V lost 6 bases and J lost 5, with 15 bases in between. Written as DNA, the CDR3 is TGCGCCAGCACCCGGACAACCCCGGACAATGAGCAGTTCTTC. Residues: CASTRTTPDNEQFF.